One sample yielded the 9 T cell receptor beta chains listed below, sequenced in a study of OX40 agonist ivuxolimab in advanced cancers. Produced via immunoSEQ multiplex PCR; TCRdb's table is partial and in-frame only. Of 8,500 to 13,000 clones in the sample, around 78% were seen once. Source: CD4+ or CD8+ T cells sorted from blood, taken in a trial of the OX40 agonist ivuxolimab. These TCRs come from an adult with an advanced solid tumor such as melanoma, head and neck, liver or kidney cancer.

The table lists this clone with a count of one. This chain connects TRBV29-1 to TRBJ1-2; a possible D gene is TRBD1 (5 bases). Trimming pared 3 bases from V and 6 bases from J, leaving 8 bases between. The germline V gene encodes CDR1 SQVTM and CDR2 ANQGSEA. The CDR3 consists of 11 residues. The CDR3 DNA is TGCAGCGTTGACTCGACAGATGGCTACACCTTC. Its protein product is CSVDSTDGYTF.

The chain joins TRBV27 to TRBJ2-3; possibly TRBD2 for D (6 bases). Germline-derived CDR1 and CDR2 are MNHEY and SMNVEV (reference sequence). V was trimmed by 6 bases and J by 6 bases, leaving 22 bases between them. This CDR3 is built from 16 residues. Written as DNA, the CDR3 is TGTGCCAGCAGCCCCGGGACTGTCCTCAGGTCCGATACGCAGTATTTT. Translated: CASSPGTVLRSDTQYF.

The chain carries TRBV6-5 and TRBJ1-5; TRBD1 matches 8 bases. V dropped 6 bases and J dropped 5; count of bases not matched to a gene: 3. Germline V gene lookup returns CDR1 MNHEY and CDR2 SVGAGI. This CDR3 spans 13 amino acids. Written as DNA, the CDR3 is TGTGCCAGCAGGTCACAGGGGGATCAGCCCCAGCATTTT. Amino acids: CASRSQGDQPQHF.

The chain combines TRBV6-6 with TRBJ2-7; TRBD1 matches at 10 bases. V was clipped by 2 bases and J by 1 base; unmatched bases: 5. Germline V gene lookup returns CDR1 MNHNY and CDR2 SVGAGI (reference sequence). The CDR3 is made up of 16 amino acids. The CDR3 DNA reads TGTGCCAGCAGTTACCAACGGGACAGGGGTTCCTACGAGCAGTACTTC. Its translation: CASSYQRDRGSYEQYF.

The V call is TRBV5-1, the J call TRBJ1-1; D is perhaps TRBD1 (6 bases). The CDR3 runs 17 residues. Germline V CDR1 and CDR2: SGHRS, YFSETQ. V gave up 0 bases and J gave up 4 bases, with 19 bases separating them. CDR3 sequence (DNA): TGCGCCAGCAGCTTGGGGGACTGGACAGTCGAGGGCACTGAAGCTTTCTTT. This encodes CASSLGDWTVEGTEAFF.

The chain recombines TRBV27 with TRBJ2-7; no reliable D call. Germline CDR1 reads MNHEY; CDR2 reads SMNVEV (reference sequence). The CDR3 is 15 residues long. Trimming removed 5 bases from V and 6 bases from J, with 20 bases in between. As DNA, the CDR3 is TGTGCCAGCAGTCCTACAGCCTCGAGTGGTGCCGAGCAGTACTTC. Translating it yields CASSPTASSGAEQYF.

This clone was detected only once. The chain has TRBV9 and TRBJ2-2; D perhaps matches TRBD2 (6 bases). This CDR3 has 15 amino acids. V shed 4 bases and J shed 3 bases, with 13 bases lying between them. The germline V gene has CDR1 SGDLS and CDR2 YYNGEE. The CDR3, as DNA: TGTGCCAGCAGCCTGCGGGACCAATACACCGGGGAGCTGTTTTTT. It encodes CASSLRDQYTGELFF.

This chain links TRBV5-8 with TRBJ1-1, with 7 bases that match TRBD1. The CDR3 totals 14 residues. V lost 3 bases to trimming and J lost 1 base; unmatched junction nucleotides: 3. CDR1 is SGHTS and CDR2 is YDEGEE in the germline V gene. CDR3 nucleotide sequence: TGTGCCAGCAGCTGGGGACAGCCGAACACTGAAGCTTTCTTT. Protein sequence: CASSWGQPNTEAFF. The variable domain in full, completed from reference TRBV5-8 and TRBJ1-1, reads EAGVTQSPTHLIKTRGQQATLRCSPISGHTSVYWYQQALGLGLQFLLWYDEGEERNRGNFPPRFSGRQFPNYSSELNVNALELEDSALYLCASSWGQPNTEAFFGQGTRLTVV.

CDR3 in amino acids: CASSVDSNTGELFF. CDR3 DNA: TGTGCCAGCAGCGTCGACAGTAACACCGGGGAGCTGTTTTTT. J is TRBJ2-2 and V is TRBV7-9; D may be TRBD1 (5 bases). Germline-derived CDR1 and CDR2 are SEHNR and FQNEAQ (reference sequence). The V end lost 5 bases, the J end lost 2 bases, and 9 bases lay between the germline ends. The CDR3 has 14 residues.